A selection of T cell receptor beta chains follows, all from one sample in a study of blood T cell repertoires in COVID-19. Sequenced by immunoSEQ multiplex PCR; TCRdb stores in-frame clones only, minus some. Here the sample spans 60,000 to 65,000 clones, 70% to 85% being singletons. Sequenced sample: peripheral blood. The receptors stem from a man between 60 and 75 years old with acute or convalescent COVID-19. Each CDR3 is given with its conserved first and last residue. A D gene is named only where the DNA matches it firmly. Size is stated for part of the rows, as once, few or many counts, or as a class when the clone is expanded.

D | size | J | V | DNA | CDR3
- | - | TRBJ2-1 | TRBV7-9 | TGTGCCAGCAGCTTACCCCCGGACGGGAACAATGAGCAGTTCTTC | CASSLPPDGNNEQFF
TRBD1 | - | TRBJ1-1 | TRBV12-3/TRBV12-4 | TGTGCCAGCAGTTCCTCAGGGGGCACTGAAGCTTTCTTT | CASSSSGGTEAFF
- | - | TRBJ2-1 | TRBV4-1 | TGCGCCAGCAGCCAAGATCTAGACAGTCCCTACAATGAGCAGTTCTTC | CASSQDLDSPYNEQFF
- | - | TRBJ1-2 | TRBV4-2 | TGTGCCAGCAGCCAGCCCCCCCAGGGGAATGGCTACACCTTC | CASSQPPQGNGYTF
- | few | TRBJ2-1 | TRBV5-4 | TGTGCCAGCAGCTCGGGGTACTCCTCCTACAATGAGCAGTTCTTC | CASSSGYSSYNEQFF
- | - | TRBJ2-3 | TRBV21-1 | TGTGCCAGCAGCGGACCGCGGGGGGTGTCAGATACGCAGTATTTT | CASSGPRGVSDTQYF
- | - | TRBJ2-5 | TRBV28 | TGTGCCAGCAGTTCTTTGCAGAACCAACAAGAGACCCAGTACTTC | CASSSLQNQQETQYF
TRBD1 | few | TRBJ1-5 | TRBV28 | TGTGCCAGCAGTTTTTTCCTCAACCCCGGGACAGGGGGATTAGGAAGCAATCAGCCCCAGCATTTT | CASSFFLNPGTGGLGSNQPQHF
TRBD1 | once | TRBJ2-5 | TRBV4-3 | TGCGCCAGCAGCCAGGACAGGTTAGAGACCCAGTACTTC | CASSQDRLETQYF
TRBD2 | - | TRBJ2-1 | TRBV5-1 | TGCGCCAGCAGCGGCTTCAACCTAGGACTAGCGGGTTTGGGTGAGCAGTTCTTC | CASSGFNLGLAGLGEQFF
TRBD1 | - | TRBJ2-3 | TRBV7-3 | TGTGCCAGCAACCTATTCTCCGGGACAGGAATCAATACGCAGTATTTT | CASNLFSGTGINTQYF
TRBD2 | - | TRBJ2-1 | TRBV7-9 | TGTGCCAGCAGCGCCCCTCACGGGAGGGCGAATGAGCAGTTCTTC | CASSAPHGRANEQFF
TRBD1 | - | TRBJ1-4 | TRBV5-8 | TGTGCCAGCAGCTTGGGGACAGGGCTCGGTGAAAAACTGTTTTTT | CASSLGTGLGEKLFF
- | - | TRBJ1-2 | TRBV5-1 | TGCGCCAGCAGCTTCGGGACACTCGCCTATGGCTACACCTTC | CASSFGTLAYGYTF
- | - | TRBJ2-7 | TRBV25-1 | TGTGCCAGCAGTGATTCGCGCCCCGGGACATTGACAGTACACGAGCAGTACTTC | CASSDSRPGTLTVHEQYF
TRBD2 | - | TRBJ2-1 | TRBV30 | TGTGCCTGGAGCCGTTGGGGACTAGGAGGCGAGCAGTTCTTC | CAWSRWGLGGEQFF
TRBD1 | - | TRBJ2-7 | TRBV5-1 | TGCGCCAGCAGCACCGGACAGGTGGCCTACGAGCAGTACTTC | CASSTGQVAYEQYF
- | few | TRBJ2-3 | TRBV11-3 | TGTGCCAGCAGCTTTCACACAGATACGCAGTATTTT | CASSFHTDTQYF
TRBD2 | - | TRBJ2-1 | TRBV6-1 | TGTGCCAGCAGTGTAGCGGGAGGTGTCAATGAGCAGTTCTTC | CASSVAGGVNEQFF
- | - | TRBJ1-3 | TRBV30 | TGTGCCTGGAGTGTCACGGGCTCTGGAAACACCATATATTTT | CAWSVTGSGNTIYF
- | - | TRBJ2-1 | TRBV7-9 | TGTGCCAGCAGCTTAGGTTTCCTAGCGCTAAGCTCCTACAATGAGCAGTTCTTC | CASSLGFLALSSYNEQFF
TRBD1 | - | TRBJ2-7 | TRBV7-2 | TGTGCCAGCAGGATGGGGTCATCAGGGGGCGGCGAGCAGTACTTC | CASRMGSSGGGEQYF
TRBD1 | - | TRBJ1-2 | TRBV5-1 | TGCGCCAGCAGCTCGGAGGTACAGGGGGCTAACTATGGCTACACCTTC | CASSSEVQGANYGYTF
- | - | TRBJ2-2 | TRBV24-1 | TGTGCCACCAGTGACGGGCGGGGAAACACCGGGGAGCTGTTTTTT | CATSDGRGNTGELFF
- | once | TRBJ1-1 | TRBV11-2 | TGTGCCAGCAGCCCCCGCGGGGCGAGGACTGAAGCTTTCTTT | CASSPRGARTEAFF
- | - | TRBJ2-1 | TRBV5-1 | TGCGCCAGCAGTGGGGCGGGGGCGGCCGGCTACAATGAGCAGTTCTTC | CASSGAGAAGYNEQFF
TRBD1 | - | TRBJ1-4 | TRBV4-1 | TGCGCCAGCAGCCGGACAGGGGGCTTGGGGGAAAAACTGTTTTTT | CASSRTGGLGEKLFF
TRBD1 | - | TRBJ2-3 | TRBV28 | TGTGCCAGCAGTTTATGGGTACAGGGGATTGGGGATACGCAGTATTTT | CASSLWVQGIGDTQYF
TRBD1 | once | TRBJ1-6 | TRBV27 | TGTGCCAGCAGTTTCACCACAGGGGGCTTATATAATTCACCCCTCCACTTT | CASSFTTGGLYNSPLHF
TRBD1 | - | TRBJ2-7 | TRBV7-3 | TGTGCCAGCAGCTTAACAGGGACAGGGTTCTACGAGCAGTACTTC | CASSLTGTGFYEQYF
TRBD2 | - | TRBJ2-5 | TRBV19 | TGTGCCAGTAGTGTCAGCGGGGAGCAAGAGACCCAGTACTTC | CASSVSGEQETQYF